This T cell receptor beta chain is from a study of shared clonotypes between healthy human individuals. Generated by immunoSEQ multiplex PCR, the TCRdb table keeps only in-frame clones and is missing some. Among some 600,000 clones, 90% to 97% were seen once, and the ten largest hold about 0.12%. With regard to this clone: The antigen is unknown. Distinct nucleotide sequences in the sample also encode this CDR3.

Study findings and constraints: Few donors limited the genetic and exposure-history diversity represented. Naive subsets generally had larger estimated richness than memory subsets.

Germline V lookup: CDR1 MDHEN, CDR2 SYDVKM. The V end lost 2 bases, the J end lost 2 bases, and 6 bases lay between the germline ends. There are 13 residues in the CDR3. CD45RO negativity and positive selection for CCR7 defined naive CD8 cells, a population that excluded terminally differentiated effector memory CD45RA+ cells. The source is a woman aged 30 to 39 in good health. The V call is TRBV28, the J call TRBJ1-1, with a tentative D call TRBD1 (5 bases). The material sequenced was naive CD8+ T cells sorted from blood. The chain's CDR3 is CASSLQGNTEAFF. The CDR3 DNA reads as TGTGCCAGCAGTTTACAGGGAAACACTGAAGCTTTCTTT. The variable domain in full, completed from reference TRBV28 and TRBJ1-1, reads DVKVTQSSRYLVKRTGEKVFLECVQDMDHENMFWYRQDPGLGLRLIYFSYDVKMKEKGDIPEGYSVSREKKERFSLILESASTNQTSMYLCASSLQGNTEAFFGQGTRLTVV.